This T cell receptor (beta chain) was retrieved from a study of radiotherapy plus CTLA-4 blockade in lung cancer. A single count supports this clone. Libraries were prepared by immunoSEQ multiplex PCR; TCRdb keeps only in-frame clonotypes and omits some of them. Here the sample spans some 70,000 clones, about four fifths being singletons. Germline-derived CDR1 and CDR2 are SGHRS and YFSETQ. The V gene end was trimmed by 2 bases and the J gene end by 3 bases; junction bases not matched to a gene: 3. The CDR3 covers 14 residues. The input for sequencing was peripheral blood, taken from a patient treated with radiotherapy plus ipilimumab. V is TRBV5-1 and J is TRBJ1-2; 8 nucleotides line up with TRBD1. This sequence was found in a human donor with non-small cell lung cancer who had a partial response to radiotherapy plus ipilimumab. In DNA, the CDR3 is TGCGCCAGCAGCTTCACAGGGGGGGACTATGGCTACACCTTC. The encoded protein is CASSFTGGDYGYTF.